This T cell receptor (beta chain) appears in the sequencing data of a study of blood T cells in healthy people across ages. General observations from the study: With naive T cell percentage, TCR beta diversity showed a strong correlation.

Points on this clonotype: Its antigen is still unknown.

A second PCR of roughly 7 to 11 cycles used a sample-barcoded 5' primer and a J-beta primer mix. TCRdb re-called the 5' RACE reads with MiXCR, one entry per CDR3 protein. The table includes about 800,000 distinct CDR3 sequences, approximately 25% detected once. This CDR3 contains 14 residues. The germline gives CDR1 MDHEN, CDR2 SYDVKM. Trimming stripped 6 bases from V and 0 bases from J, with 9 bases between. The sample was also linked to a second study, of T cells of mothers and their children.

The sequencing input was blood. The chain is built from TRBV28 and TRBJ1-3, with D unresolved. The clonotype originates from a boy younger than 18 in good health. The CDR3 loop reads CASSPLGSGNTIYF. CDR3 coding DNA: TGTGCCAGCAGCCCCCTCGGCTCTGGAAACACCATATATTTT.